Included here is one T cell receptor (beta chain) sequence, with context. The repertoire was sequenced with immunoSEQ multiplex PCR; TCRdb's copy has only in-frame clones and lacks some. The sample has about 69,000 clones; approximately 90% are singletons. This record comes from a study of blood T cell repertoires in COVID-19. The germline gives CDR1 MNHEY, CDR2 SMNVEV (reference sequence). Between the trimmed V and J ends, which lost 4 bases and 5 bases, there was a span of 14 bases. The CDR3 totals 15 residues. This chain links TRBV27 with TRBJ1-4; a possible D gene is TRBD1 (6 bases). This TCR was sampled from a woman aged 55-75 years with active COVID-19. Sequencing was performed on peripheral blood. CDR3 nucleotides: TGTGCCAGCAGTTGGTCCGACAGGCGAAATGAAAAACTGTTTTTT. Amino acid sequence: CASSWSDRRNEKLFF.